This section outlines one T cell receptor beta chain sequence together with its context. Its antigen is as yet unknown. The record originates from a study of cytomegalovirus exposure and HLA in healthy donors. Study in general: Some 85 million unique TCRs, all from HLA-typed donors, were included in an early release of the data.

Primers included in the PCR were 60 Vbeta and 13 Jbeta primers. TCRdb's copy holds only in-frame clones and misses some; the assay was immunoSEQ multiplex PCR. The sample lists around 230,000 clones, 70% to 90% occurring once. General study results and limits: Reported findings show TCR beta sequences accurately forecast HLA-A and HLA-B alleles in most subjects. A later analysis showed that HLA-associated TCR beta chains had undergone more clonal expansion than equally common others.

The receptor's source is a girl aged 2-10 years in good health and CMV-seronegative. The sequenced sample was PBMCs.

The CDR3: CASSTVQGSGNTIYF. The CDR3 DNA reads TGTGCCAGCAGCACCGTACAGGGCTCTGGAAACACCATATATTTT. The chain has TRBV5-6 and TRBJ1-3; the D gene is possibly TRBD1 (6 bases). The V gene lost 4 bases and the J gene lost 0 bases, with 11 bases spanning the gap. Germline CDR1 reads SGHDT; CDR2 reads YYEEEE. The CDR3 runs to 15 residues.